The clone carrying this T cell receptor (beta chain) was detected once. The data derive from a study of blood T cell repertoires in COVID-19. Overall study: Acute and convalescent COVID-19 samples came from the United States, Italy and Spain. In each case, the material was cDNA or gDNA derived from T cells, B-cell-depleted T cells, or PBMCs.

Authors' data handling: For nucleated cells, counts were estimated from reference gene primer amplification. Sequenced by immunoSEQ multiplex PCR; TCRdb stores in-frame clones only, minus some. Clone size and V and J calls were adopted from that table, with D and trimming inferred from the DNA. The profile covers fewer than 250,000 clones, with 80% appearing a single time and less than 7% taken by the ten largest. The V end lost 3 bases, the J end lost 3 bases, and 16 bases lay between the germline ends. The CDR3 sequence is 15 residues long. CDR1 and CDR2 from the germline V gene are SGHNT and YYREEE (reference sequence).

The gene calls are TRBV5-4 and TRBJ2-7, with D maybe TRBD1 (6 bases). Input material: peripheral blood. The clonotype originates from a man in his sixties with acute or convalescent COVID-19. CDR3 in DNA: TGTGCCAGCAGCTCGCCCCTACAGGGTATCTACGAGCAGTACTTC. This gives the protein CASSSPLQGIYEQYF. The full variable domain, its missing parts supplied by reference TRBV5-4 and TRBJ2-7, is ETGVTQSPTHLIKTRGQQVTLRCSSQSGHNTVSWYQQALGQGPQFIFQYYREEENGRGNFPPRFSGLQFPNYSSELNVNALELDDSALYLCASSSPLQGIYEQYFGPGTRLTVT.